This TCR beta chain is drawn from a study of shared clonotypes between healthy human individuals. The donors, healthy adults who were HIV-negative, had experienced no recent acute infections or vaccinations. Naive CD4+ cells were CD45RA-selected; the remaining cells were memory. Comment on this clone: Other nucleotide sequences in the sample specify the same CDR3.

Genomic DNA per cell subset filled all wells of several immunoSEQ plates. Produced via immunoSEQ multiplex PCR; TCRdb's table is partial and in-frame only. The sample has 2.3 million or so clones, about 92% seen once; the top ten hold 0.3% to 0.4%. This TCR was sampled from a man younger than 35 in good health. Some clones in this sample may be carry-over from other donors' samples. Sequencing was performed on naive CD4+ T cells from PBMCs. Subset described: CD45RA+ positively selected.

This CDR3 is CASSLGSANTGELFF. CDR3 DNA: TGCGCCAGCAGCTTGGGCAGCGCGAACACCGGGGAGCTGTTTTTT. This chain connects TRBV5-1 to TRBJ2-2; D gene ambiguous. CDR3 length equals 15 residues. V lost 0 bases, J lost 0 bases, and 6 bases lay in between. Germline CDR1 is SGHRS and CDR2 is YFSETQ.